This TCR beta chain was sequenced during a study of T cell responses to AZD1222 COVID-19 vaccine. Profiled with immunoSEQ multiplex PCR; TCRdb holds only in-frame clones, not every one. The sample yields nearly 95,000 clones, 80% to 90% seen once. Pooled together were second doses at about 4 or about 12 weeks. J lost 5 bases, V lost 5 bases, and 13 bases had no gene match. The CDR3 totals 17 residues. CDR1 is LNHDA and CDR2 is SQIVND in the germline V gene (reference sequence). The source of this sequence is an adult who received the AZD1222 COVID-19 vaccine. The chain combines TRBV19 with TRBJ1-1, with 11 bases matching TRBD1. Sequencing used peripheral blood, obtained 28 days after the second AZD1222 dose. The CDR3 DNA is TGTGCCAGTAGTCTTGATGGGTGGGGGACAGGGGGAACTGAAGCTTTCTTT. Encoded protein: CASSLDGWGTGGTEAFF.